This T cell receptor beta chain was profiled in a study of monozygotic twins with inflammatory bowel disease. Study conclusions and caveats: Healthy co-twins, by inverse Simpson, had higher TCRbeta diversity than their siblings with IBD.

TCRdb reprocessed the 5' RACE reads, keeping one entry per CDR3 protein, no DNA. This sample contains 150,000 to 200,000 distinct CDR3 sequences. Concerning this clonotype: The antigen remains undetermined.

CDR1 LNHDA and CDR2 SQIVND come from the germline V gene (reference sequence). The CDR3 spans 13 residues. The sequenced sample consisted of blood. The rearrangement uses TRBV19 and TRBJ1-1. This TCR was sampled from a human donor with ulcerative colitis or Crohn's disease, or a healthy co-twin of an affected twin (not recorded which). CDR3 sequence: CASSMKKNTEAFF.